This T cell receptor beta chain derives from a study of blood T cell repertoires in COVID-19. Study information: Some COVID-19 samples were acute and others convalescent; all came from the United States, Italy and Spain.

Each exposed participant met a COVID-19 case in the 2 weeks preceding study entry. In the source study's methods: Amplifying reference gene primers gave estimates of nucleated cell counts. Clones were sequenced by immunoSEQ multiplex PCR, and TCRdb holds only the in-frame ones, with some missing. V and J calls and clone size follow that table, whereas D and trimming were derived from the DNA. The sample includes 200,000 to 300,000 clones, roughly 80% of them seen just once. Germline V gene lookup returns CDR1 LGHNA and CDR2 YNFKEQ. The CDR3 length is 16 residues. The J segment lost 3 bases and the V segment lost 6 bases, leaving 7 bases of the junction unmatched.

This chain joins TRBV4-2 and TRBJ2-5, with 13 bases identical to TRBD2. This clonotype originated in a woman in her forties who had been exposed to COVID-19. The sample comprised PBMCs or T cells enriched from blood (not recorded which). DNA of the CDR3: TGTGCCAGCAGTCGAGGGACTAGCGGGGATGAAGAGACCCAGTACTTC. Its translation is CASSRGTSGDEETQYF.